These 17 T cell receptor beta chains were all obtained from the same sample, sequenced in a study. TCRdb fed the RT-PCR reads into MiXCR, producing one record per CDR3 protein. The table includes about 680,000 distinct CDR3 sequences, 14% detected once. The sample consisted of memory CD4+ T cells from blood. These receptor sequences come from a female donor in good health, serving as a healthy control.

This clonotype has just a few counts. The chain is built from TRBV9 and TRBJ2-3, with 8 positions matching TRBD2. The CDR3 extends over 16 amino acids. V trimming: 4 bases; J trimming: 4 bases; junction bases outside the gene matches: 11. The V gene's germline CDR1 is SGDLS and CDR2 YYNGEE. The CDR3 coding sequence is TGTGCCAGCAGCTCCAACCGAGCGGGAGCCGCAGATACGCAGTATTTT. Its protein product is CASSSNRAGAADTQYF. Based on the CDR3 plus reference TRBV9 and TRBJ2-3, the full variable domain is DSGVTQTPKHLITATGQRVTLRCSPRSGDLSVYWYQQSLDQGLQFLIQYYNGEERAKGNILERFSAQQFPDLHSELNLSSLELGDSALYFCASSSNRAGAADTQYFGPGTRLTVL.

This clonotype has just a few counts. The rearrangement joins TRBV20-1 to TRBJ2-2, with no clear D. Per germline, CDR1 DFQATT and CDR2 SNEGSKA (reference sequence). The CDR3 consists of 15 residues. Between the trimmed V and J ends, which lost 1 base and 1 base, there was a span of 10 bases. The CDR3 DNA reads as TGCAGTGCTAGAGCACGCTCGGGGAACACCGGGGAGCTGTTTTTT. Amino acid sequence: CSARARSGNTGELFF.

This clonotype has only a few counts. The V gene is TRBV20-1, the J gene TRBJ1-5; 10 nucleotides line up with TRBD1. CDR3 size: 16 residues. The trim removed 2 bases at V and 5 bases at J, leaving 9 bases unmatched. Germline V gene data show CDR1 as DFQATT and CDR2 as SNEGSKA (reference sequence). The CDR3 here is CSARRSPGQGYQPQHF. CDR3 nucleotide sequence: TGCAGTGCTAGAAGATCCCCGGGACAGGGGTATCAGCCCCAGCATTTT.

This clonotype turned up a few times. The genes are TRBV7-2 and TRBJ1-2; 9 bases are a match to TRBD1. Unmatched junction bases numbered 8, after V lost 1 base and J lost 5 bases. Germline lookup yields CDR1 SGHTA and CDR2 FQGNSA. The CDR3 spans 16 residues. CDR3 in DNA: TGTGCCAGCAGCTTAGTTGGTTTTGGGACAGGGTATGGCTACACCTTC. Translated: CASSLVGFGTGYGYTF.

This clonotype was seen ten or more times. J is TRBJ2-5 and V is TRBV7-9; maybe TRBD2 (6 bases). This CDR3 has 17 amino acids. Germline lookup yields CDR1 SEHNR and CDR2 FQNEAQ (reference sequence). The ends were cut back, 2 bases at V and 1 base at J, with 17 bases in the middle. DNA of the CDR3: TGTGCCAGCAGCTTAAGTTTCGGGAGAGTCGGCCAAGAGACCCAGTACTTC. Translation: CASSLSFGRVGQETQYF.

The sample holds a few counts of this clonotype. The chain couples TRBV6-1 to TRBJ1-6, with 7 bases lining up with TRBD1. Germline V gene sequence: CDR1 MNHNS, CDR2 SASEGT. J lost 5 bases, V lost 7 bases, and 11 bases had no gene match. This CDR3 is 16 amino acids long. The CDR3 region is CASTLGQTDHNSPLHF. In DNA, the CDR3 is TGTGCCAGCACTCTGGGACAGACCGATCATAATTCACCCCTCCACTTT.

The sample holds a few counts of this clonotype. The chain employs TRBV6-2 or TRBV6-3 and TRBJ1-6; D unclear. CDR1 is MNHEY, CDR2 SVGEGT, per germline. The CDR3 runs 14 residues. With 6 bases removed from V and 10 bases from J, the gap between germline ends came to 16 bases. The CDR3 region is CASSEPGRISPLHF. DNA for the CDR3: TGTGCCAGCAGCGAGCCCGGGAGAATATCACCCCTCCACTTT.

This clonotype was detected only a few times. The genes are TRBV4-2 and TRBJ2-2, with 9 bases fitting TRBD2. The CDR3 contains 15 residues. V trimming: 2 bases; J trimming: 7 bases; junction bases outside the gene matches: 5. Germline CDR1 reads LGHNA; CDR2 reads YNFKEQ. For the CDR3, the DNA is TGTGCCAGCAGCCAACGAGCGGGAGGAGTCGGGGAGCTGTTTTTT. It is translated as CASSQRAGGVGELFF.

This CDR3 reads CASSQEWPSGKLFF. The CDR3 DNA follows: TGCGCCAGCAGCCAAGAATGGCCCTCAGGAAAACTGTTTTTT. This chain links TRBV4-1 with TRBJ1-4; D unclear. Trimming left V 0 bases short and J 10 bases short, with 12 bases between. In germline, CDR1 is MGHRA, CDR2 YSYEKL. CDR3 size: 14 residues.

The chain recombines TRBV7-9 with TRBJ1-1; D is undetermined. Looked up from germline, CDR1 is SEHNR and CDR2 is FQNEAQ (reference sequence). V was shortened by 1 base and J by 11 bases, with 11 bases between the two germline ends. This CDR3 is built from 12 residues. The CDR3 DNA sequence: TGTGCCAGCAGCTTAGATCACGGCGAGGCTTTCTTT. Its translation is CASSLDHGEAFF.

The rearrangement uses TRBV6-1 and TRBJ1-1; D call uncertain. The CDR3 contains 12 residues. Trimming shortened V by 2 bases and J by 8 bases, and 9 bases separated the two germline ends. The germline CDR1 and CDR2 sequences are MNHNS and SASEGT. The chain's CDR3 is CASSELVFEAFF. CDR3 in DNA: TGTGCCAGCAGTGAACTGGTATTCGAAGCTTTCTTT.

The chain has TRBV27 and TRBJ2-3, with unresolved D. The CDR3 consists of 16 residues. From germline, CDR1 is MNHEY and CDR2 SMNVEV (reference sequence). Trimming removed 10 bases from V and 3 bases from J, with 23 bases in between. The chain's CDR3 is CATSVMGSRSTDTQYF. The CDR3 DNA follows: TGTGCCACCTCGGTAATGGGGTCTAGATCGACAGATACGCAGTATTTT.

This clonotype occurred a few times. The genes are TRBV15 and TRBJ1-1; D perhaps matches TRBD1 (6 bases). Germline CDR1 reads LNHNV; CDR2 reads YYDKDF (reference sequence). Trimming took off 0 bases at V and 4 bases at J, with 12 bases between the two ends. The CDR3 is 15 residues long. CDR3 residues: CATSRDQGGGTEAFF. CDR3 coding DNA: TGTGCCACCAGCAGAGACCAAGGGGGGGGCACTGAAGCTTTCTTT.

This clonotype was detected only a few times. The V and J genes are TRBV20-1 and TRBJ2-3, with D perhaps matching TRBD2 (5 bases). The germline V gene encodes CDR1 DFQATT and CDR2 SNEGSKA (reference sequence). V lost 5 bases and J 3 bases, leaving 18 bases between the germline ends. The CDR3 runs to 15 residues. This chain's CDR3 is CSAGRTRTSTDTQYF. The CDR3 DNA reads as TGCAGTGCTGGAAGAACTAGAACTTCTACAGATACGCAGTATTTT.

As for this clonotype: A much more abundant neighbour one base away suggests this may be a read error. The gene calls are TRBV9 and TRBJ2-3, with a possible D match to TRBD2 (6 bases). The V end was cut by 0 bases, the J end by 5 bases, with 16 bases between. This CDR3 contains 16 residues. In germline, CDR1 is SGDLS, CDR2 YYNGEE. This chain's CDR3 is CASSVETGGKGDTQYF. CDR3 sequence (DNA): TGTGCCAGCAGCGTAGAAACTGGCGGGAAGGGAGATACGCAGTATTTT.

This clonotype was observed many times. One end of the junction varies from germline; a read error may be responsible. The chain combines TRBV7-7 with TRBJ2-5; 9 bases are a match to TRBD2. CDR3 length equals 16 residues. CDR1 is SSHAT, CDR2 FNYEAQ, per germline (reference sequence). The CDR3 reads CASSSLSGRGWETQYF. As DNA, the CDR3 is TGTGCTAGCAGCTCCCTTAGCGGGAGAGGGTGGGAGACCCAGTACTTC.

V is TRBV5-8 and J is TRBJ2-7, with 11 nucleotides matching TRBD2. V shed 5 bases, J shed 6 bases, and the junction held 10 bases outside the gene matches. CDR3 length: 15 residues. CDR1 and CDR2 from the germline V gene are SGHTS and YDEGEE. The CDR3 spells CASSFYSGRASEQYF. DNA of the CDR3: TGTGCCAGCAGTTTCTATAGCGGGAGGGCCTCCGAGCAGTACTTC.